The 28 T cell receptor beta chains below were found in one sample sequenced in a study of human T cells and chemical hapten exposure. This sample's time point: patch test 2, 6 weeks after DPC sensitization. Treatment of the sample: therapeutic diphenylcyclopropenone sensitization with weekly scalp DPC. TCRdb itself ran the RACE reads through MiXCR, one entry per CDR3 protein. The table records a few hundred thousand distinct CDR3 sequences, about 6.3% of them present only once. The material sequenced was whole blood, taken in connection with sensitization to the hapten diphenylcyclopropenone (DPC). Receptors originate from a woman aged 18-29 years with alopecia areata. Some clones in this sample may be carry-over from other donors' samples.

V gene TRBV6-6 combines with J gene TRBJ2-7; 8 bases align to TRBD1. The CDR3 sequence is 14 residues long. Germline values: CDR1 MNHNY, CDR2 SVGAGI (reference sequence). Losses at the gene ends were 7 bases for V and 3 bases for J; bases not matched to a gene: 8. As DNA, the CDR3 is TGTGCCAGCACCCACCAGGGGGCCCTCTACGAGCAGTACTTC. This translates into CASTHQGALYEQYF.

This clonotype was seen repeatedly, ten times or more. This rearrangement joins TRBV3-1 to TRBJ1-1; weak D call: TRBD1 (5 bases). Trimming took off 5 bases at V and 6 bases at J, with 13 bases between the two ends. The length of the CDR3 is 13 residues. From germline, CDR1 is LGHDT and CDR2 YNNKEL (reference sequence). The CDR3 spells CASSSHDRPEAFF. The CDR3 DNA follows: TGTGCCAGCAGCAGCCATGACAGACCTGAAGCTTTCTTT.

The chain couples TRBV9 to TRBJ2-6; TRBD1 or TRBD2 may be the D gene (5 bases each). V was cut by 0 bases and J by 6 bases, with 13 bases left in between. The CDR3 has 16 residues. Germline V gene sequence: CDR1 SGDLS, CDR2 YYNGEE. The CDR3 loop is CASSVGAGAVANVLTF. The CDR3 nucleotides read TGTGCCAGCAGCGTAGGTGCCGGGGCGGTGGCCAACGTCCTGACTTTC.

This clonotype was observed a few times. This rearrangement joins TRBV10-3 to TRBJ2-7, with D possibly being TRBD2 (7 bases). Germline V gene data show CDR1 as ENHRY and CDR2 as SYGVKD. Deletions cut 10 bases from V and 7 bases from J, with 20 bases between. The CDR3 is 13 amino acids. The CDR3 DNA is TGTGCCACCACCCTGGGGGGGGGCCGGGAGCAGTACTTC. Translation gives CATTLGGGREQYF.

Many counts were recorded for this clonotype. The chain is built from TRBV27 and TRBJ1-6, with TRBD1 matching over 7 bases. The V gene's germline CDR1 is MNHEY and CDR2 SMNVEV (reference sequence). V trimming: 2 bases; J trimming: 5 bases; junction bases outside the gene matches: 0. CDR3 length: 14 amino acids. The CDR3 bases are TGTGCCAGCAGTTTACAGGGGGATAATTCACCCCTCCACTTT. Translated, it gives CASSLQGDNSPLHF.

Ten or more counts support this clonotype. The chain couples TRBV28 to TRBJ1-2; 7 nucleotides align to TRBD1. The germline V gene encodes CDR1 MDHEN and CDR2 SYDVKM. The CDR3 length is 13 residues. Trimming at V came to 11 bases and at J to 4 bases, leaving 10 bases not matched to a gene. The DNA of the CDR3 is TGTGCCTCCAGGGACAGCACGATCTATGGCTACACCTTC. Protein sequence: CASRDSTIYGYTF.

This clonotype was recorded at least ten times. V is TRBV6-1 and J is TRBJ1-5; 7 nucleotides agree with TRBD1. V shed 7 bases, J shed 4 bases, and the junction held 4 bases outside the gene matches. The CDR3 runs to 13 residues. The germline gives CDR1 MNHNS, CDR2 SASEGT. This CDR3 reads CASTLRGNQPQHF. The CDR3 DNA reads TGTGCCAGCACCCTCAGGGGGAATCAGCCCCAGCATTTT.

This clonotype was observed at least ten times. V usage is TRBV6-5 and J usage is TRBJ2-7; 10 bases fit TRBD1. CDR1 MNHEY and CDR2 SVGAGI come from the germline V gene. The CDR3 runs to 15 residues. The J segment lost 8 bases and the V segment lost 10 bases, leaving 17 bases of the junction unmatched. CDR3 region: CATTDRDRGFGKQYF. The CDR3, as DNA: TGTGCCACCACCGACCGGGACAGGGGATTCGGGAAGCAGTACTTC.

V gene TRBV10-3 combines with J gene TRBJ1-2; 10 bases match TRBD1. This CDR3 contains 14 residues. Germline V lookup: CDR1 ENHRY, CDR2 SYGVKD. V shed 7 bases, J shed 3 bases, and the junction held 5 bases outside the gene matches. CDR3 bases: TGTGCCATCACCGGACAGGGGGGGGACTATGGCTACACCTTC. Amino acid sequence: CAITGQGGDYGYTF.

In its sample, this clonotype was seen a few times. This chain uses TRBV7-2 with TRBJ1-3, with D perhaps matching TRBD1 (6 bases). CDR3 length: 15 amino acids. Germline V CDR1 and CDR2: SGHTA, FQGNSA. The germline V and J ends were trimmed by 5 bases and 3 bases, with 14 bases remaining between them. The DNA of the CDR3 is TGTGCCAGCAGCGAGTACGGACAGAGTGGAAACACCATATATTTT. Its translation is CASSEYGQSGNTIYF.

The sample holds a few counts of this clonotype. The V gene is TRBV18, the J gene TRBJ2-7, with 9 bases lining up with TRBD1. The CDR3 contains 14 residues. CDR1 and CDR2 from the germline V gene are KGHSH and LQKENI. The trim removed 6 bases at V and 4 bases at J, leaving 7 bases unmatched. CDR3 amino acids: CASSRQGGTYEQYF. The CDR3 DNA reads TGTGCCAGCTCGAGACAGGGGGGTACGTACGAGCAGTACTTC.

This clonotype has ten or more counts. The CDR3 spells CASRGDSHNSPLHF. For the CDR3, the DNA is TGTGCCAGCCGGGGCGACAGTCATAATTCACCCCTCCACTTT. The rearrangement links TRBV28 to TRBJ1-6; the D gene is possibly TRBD1 (5 bases). CDR3 size: 14 residues. CDR1 is MDHEN and CDR2 is SYDVKM in the germline V gene. V was cut by 8 bases and J by 5 bases, with 13 bases left in between. Full variable domain (rest looked up from reference TRBV28 and TRBJ1-6): DVKVTQSSRYLVKRTGEKVFLECVQDMDHENMFWYRQDPGLGLRLIYFSYDVKMKEKGDIPEGYSVSREKKERFSLILESASTNQTSMYLCASRGDSHNSPLHFGNGTRLTVT.

The V gene is TRBV4-1, the J gene TRBJ2-7, with 14 bases identical to TRBD2. The CDR3 length is 19 residues. The ends lost 3 bases at V and 1 base at J; junction bases unmatched: 11. CDR1 is MGHRA, CDR2 YSYEKL, per germline. CDR3 residues: CASSQRTSGGPPGSYEQYF. DNA of the CDR3: TGCGCCAGCAGCCAGCGGACTAGCGGGGGGCCCCCCGGATCCTACGAGCAGTACTTC.

In this sample, this clonotype turned up many times. Here the CDR3 reads CASSPVWAEAFF. Here the CDR3 DNA reads TGTGCCAGCAGTCCCGTGTGGGCTGAAGCTTTCTTT. The chain is built from TRBV28 and TRBJ1-1; D ambiguous. There are 12 residues in the CDR3. CDR1 MDHEN and CDR2 SYDVKM come from the germline V gene. V dropped 5 bases and J dropped 6 bases, with 10 bases sitting between them.

This clonotype was counted a few times. The chain is built from TRBV3-1 and TRBJ2-5; 8 bases line up with TRBD1. V was pared by 0 bases and J by 7 bases, with 1 base of the junction left unmatched. The germline V gene has CDR1 LGHDT and CDR2 YNNKEL (reference sequence). The CDR3 is 13 residues long. For the CDR3, the DNA is TGTGCCAGCAGCCAAGATGGACAGGGGACCCAGTACTTC. It codes for CASSQDGQGTQYF.

There are a few counts of this clonotype. J is TRBJ2-1 and V is TRBV7-2; D might be TRBD2 (5 bases). The length of the CDR3 is 13 residues. The germline V and J ends were trimmed by 7 bases and 5 bases, with 12 bases remaining between them. Germline-derived CDR1 and CDR2 are SGHTA and FQGNSA. In DNA form, the CDR3 reads TGTGCCAGCACCCTGACTACACACAATGAGCAGTTCTTC. It specifies CASTLTTHNEQFF.

This clonotype has ten or more counts. The V and J genes are TRBV7-2 and TRBJ1-4; D is possibly TRBD1 (6 bases). This CDR3 is 16 amino acids long. Germline V CDR1 and CDR2: SGHTA, FQGNSA. Trimming took 4 bases from V and 2 from J, leaving 14 bases between them. The DNA for the CDR3 is TGTGCCAGCAGCTCAGTTCGACAGGTCACTAATGAAAAACTGTTTTTT. This translates into CASSSVRQVTNEKLFF.

This clonotype was seen ten or more times. V is TRBV2 and J is TRBJ2-7; D not resolved. The CDR3 totals 12 residues. The germline V and J ends were trimmed by 8 bases and 0 bases, with 8 bases remaining between them. CDR1 is SNHLY and CDR2 is FYNNEI in the germline V gene. This chain's CDR3 is CASEPSSYEQYF. CDR3 sequence (DNA): TGTGCCAGCGAGCCCAGCTCCTACGAGCAGTACTTC.

This clonotype has a count of ten or more. The chain links TRBV12-3 or TRBV12-4 to TRBJ1-1; 8 nucleotides line up with TRBD1. CDR3 size: 14 residues. The trim removed 2 bases at V and 6 bases at J, leaving 5 bases unmatched. The CDR3 DNA reads TGTGCCAGCAGTTTATGGGGACAGGCCTCTGAAGCTTTCTTT. Its protein product is CASSLWGQASEAFF.

This clonotype was seen more than once but under ten times. The rearrangement joins TRBV2 to TRBJ1-1; D is ambiguous. Trimming left V 4 bases short and J 11 bases short, with 14 bases between. Germline V gene sequence: CDR1 SNHLY, CDR2 FYNNEI. The CDR3 consists of 12 residues. CDR3 in amino acids: CASSGEGPQAFF. The CDR3 bases are TGTGCCAGCAGTGGGGAAGGGCCGCAGGCTTTCTTT.

The chain has TRBV3-1 and TRBJ1-2; 7 bases map to TRBD1. The V gene's germline CDR1 is LGHDT and CDR2 YNNKEL (reference sequence). The V and J ends lost 2 bases and 1 base, in that order; junction bases with no gene match: 7. The CDR3 is made up of 16 amino acids. CDR3 sequence (DNA): TGTGCCAGCAGCCAACCCGGGACAGAGCTTAACTATGGCTACACCTTC. Encoded protein: CASSQPGTELNYGYTF. The variable domain in full, completed from reference TRBV3-1 and TRBJ1-2, reads DTAVSQTPKYLVTQMGNDKSIKCEQNLGHDTMYWYKQDSKKFLKIMFSYNNKELIINETVPNRFSPKSPDKAHLNLHINSLELGDSAVYFCASSQPGTELNYGYTFGSGTRLTVV.

This clonotype was observed at least ten times. The chain carries TRBV7-9 and TRBJ1-3; D not resolved. V lost 8 bases and J lost 0, with 11 bases in between. This CDR3 has 14 residues. The germline gives CDR1 SEHNR, CDR2 FQNEAQ (reference sequence). The CDR3, as DNA: TGTGCCAGCGTACGGGAGAGCTCTGGAAACACCATATATTTT. Protein product: CASVRESSGNTIYF. The full variable domain, its missing parts supplied by reference TRBV7-9 and TRBJ1-3, is DTGVSQNPRHKITKRGQNVTFRCDPISEHNRLYWYRQTLGQGPEFLTYFQNEAQLEKSRLLSDRFSAERPKGSFSTLEIQRTEQGDSAMYLCASVRESSGNTIYFGEGSWLTVV.

This clonotype was seen repeatedly, ten times or more. This CDR3 reads CASRLRGPNTEAFF. DNA for the CDR3: TGTGCCAGCAGGCTCAGGGGGCCGAACACTGAAGCTTTCTTT. This rearrangement joins TRBV28 to TRBJ1-1; 8 bases fit TRBD1. The J segment lost 1 base and the V segment lost 6 bases, leaving 4 bases of the junction unmatched. From germline, CDR1 is MDHEN and CDR2 SYDVKM. This CDR3 is built from 14 residues. Drawing the rest from reference TRBV28 and TRBJ1-1, the complete variable domain is DVKVTQSSRYLVKRTGEKVFLECVQDMDHENMFWYRQDPGLGLRLIYFSYDVKMKEKGDIPEGYSVSREKKERFSLILESASTNQTSMYLCASRLRGPNTEAFFGQGTRLTVV.

This clonotype was counted between two and nine times. V is TRBV15 and J is TRBJ1-5; perhaps TRBD1 as D (5 bases). The V gene lost 6 bases and the J gene lost 2 bases, with 14 bases spanning the gap. This CDR3 is built from 15 residues. The V gene's germline CDR1 is LNHNV and CDR2 YYDKDF (reference sequence). CDR3: CATRSGDSGNQPQHF. The CDR3 DNA sequence: TGTGCCACCAGGTCGGGGGACTCGGGCAATCAGCCCCAGCATTTT. The variable domain in full, with the rest retrieved from reference TRBV15 and TRBJ1-5, is DAMVIQNPRYQVTQFGKPVTLSCSQTLNHNVMYWYQQKSSQAPKLLFHYYDKDFNNEADTPDNFQSRRPNTSFCFLDIRSPGLGDTAMYLCATRSGDSGNQPQHFGDGTRLSIL.

This clonotype was counted many times. The V call is TRBV7-9, the J call TRBJ1-2; D unresolved. The CDR3 is 14 amino acids. CDR1 is SEHNR and CDR2 is FQNEAQ in the germline V gene (reference sequence). V shed 7 bases and J shed 4 bases, with 16 bases lying between them. CDR3 DNA: TGTGCCAGCATTCGGGCGGGCCCCCCCTATGGCTACACCTTC. It translates to CASIRAGPPYGYTF.

This clonotype was counted only a few times. The rearrangement uses TRBV11-1 and TRBJ2-7, with D perhaps given as TRBD1 or TRBD2 (6 bases each). The germline gives CDR1 SGHAT, CDR2 FQDESV (reference sequence). The V and J ends lost 5 bases and 2 bases respectively, with 10 bases between them. This CDR3 is 13 amino acids long. As DNA, the CDR3 is TGTGCCAGCAGCCTGCGGGACACCTACGAGCAGTACTTC. It specifies CASSLRDTYEQYF.

This clonotype was detected only a few times. The chain links TRBV7-2 to TRBJ2-3, with 13 bases fitting TRBD2. After removal of 4 bases from V and 6 bases from J, the junction contained 7 bases not matched to a gene. The CDR3 runs 16 residues. CDR1 and CDR2 (germline): SGHTA, FQGNSA. CDR3 in DNA: TGTGCCAGCAGCTCGGGACTAGCGGGGAGGTTGGATACGCAGTATTTT. This codes for CASSSGLAGRLDTQYF.

This clonotype was seen more than once but under ten times. V gene TRBV10-3 combines with J gene TRBJ1-1; D is unclear. CDR1 ENHRY and CDR2 SYGVKD come from the germline V gene. CDR3 length equals 13 residues. Trimming shortened V by 0 bases and J by 1 base, and 3 bases separated the two germline ends. The CDR3 protein is CAISESGNTEAFF. CDR3 coding DNA: TGTGCCATCAGTGAGTCAGGGAACACTGAAGCTTTCTTT.